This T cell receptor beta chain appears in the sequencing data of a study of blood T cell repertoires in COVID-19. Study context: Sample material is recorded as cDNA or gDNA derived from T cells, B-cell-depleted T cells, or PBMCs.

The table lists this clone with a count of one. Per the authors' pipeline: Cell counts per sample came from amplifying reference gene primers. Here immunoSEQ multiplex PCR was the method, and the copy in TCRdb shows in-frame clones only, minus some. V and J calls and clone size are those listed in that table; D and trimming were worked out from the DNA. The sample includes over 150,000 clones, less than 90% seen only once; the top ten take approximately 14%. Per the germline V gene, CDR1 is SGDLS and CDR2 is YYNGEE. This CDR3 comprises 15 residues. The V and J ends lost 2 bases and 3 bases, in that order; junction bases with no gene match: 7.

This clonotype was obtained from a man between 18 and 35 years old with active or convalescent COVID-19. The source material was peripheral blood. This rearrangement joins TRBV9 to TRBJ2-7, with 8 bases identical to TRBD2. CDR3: CASSVGLGEHYEQYF. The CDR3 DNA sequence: TGTGCCAGCAGCGTGGGACTAGGGGAACACTACGAGCAGTACTTC.